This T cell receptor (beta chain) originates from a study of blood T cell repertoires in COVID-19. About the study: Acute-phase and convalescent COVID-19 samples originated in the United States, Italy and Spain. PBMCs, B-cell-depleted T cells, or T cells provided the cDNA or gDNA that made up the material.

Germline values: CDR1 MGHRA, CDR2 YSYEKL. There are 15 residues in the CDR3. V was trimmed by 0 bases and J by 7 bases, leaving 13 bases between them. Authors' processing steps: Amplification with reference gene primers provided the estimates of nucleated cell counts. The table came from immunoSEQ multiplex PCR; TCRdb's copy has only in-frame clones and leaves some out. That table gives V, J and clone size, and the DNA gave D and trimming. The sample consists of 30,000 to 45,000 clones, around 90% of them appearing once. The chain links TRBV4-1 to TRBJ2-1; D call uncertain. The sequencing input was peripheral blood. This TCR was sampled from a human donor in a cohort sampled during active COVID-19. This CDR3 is CASSQEVRVLNEQFF. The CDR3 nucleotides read TGCGCCAGCAGCCAAGAGGTCCGGGTCCTAAATGAGCAGTTCTTC.